The source of this T cell receptor (beta chain) is a study of molecular identifiers for immune sequencing clone quantification. As for the study in general: RNA from around 20,000 or 100,000 naive CD8 cells was split five ways in replicates, with four sequenced. General study findings and limits: Underestimation of highly expanded clone sizes could arise where identical TCR molecules share a barcode.

Library preparation followed earlier protocols using designated TCR primers. From the PCR reads, TCRdb called clonotypes with MiXCR, one entry per CDR3 protein. The sample shows roughly 6,500 distinct CDR3 sequences, approximately 15% of them seen only once. A note on this clonotype: The antigen is not known.

Isolation of naive CD8 T cells was achieved by sorting on a CD8+CD4-CCR7+CD45RA+ phenotype. Germline CDR1 is SGHAT and CDR2 is FQNNGV. Trimming took 5 bases from V and 2 from J; bases not matched to a gene: 6. The CDR3 runs 15 residues. This receptor was identified in a human donor in good health. Some libraries in this study had Jurkat cell RNA spiked in. The sequencing input was naive CD8+ T cells from blood, with Jurkat cell RNA spiked in. Documented subset: FACS-sorted CD8+CD4-CCR7+CD45RA+ naive T cells. The chain is built from TRBV11-2 and TRBJ2-3; TRBD2 matches 8 bases. CDR3: CASSIGGGHTDTQYF. In nucleotides, the CDR3 is TGTGCCAGCAGCATCGGCGGGGGGCACACAGATACGCAGTATTTT.